This T cell receptor beta chain is drawn from a study of technical replicates of blood from a few donors (dated by TCRdb to about 2017). Libraries were constructed by the immunoSEQ multiplex PCR assay. The immuneACCESS repertoire file appears here via TCRdb, limited to in-frame rearrangements. These files lack a portion of the clones; in checked studies, under half of the deficit traces to unresolved V genes, and the cause of the others is not known. The sample records more than 65,000 clones, around 95% of which are singletons. The biggest ten clones account for less than 0.3% of the sample. V loses 7 bases, J loses 0 bases, and the germline ends lie 22 bases apart. The CDR3 runs 18 amino acids, cysteine and phenylalanine included. Solely the CDR3 DNA is kept, with 54 bases framed from the first base. CDR1 and CDR2, per the germline V gene, are ENHRY and SYGVKD. Comments on this clone: Which antigen it targets is not known. The input lacks base qualities; no much larger clone sits a single base away.

The sequence is built from TRBV10-3 and TRBJ2-1, with a weak D call of TRBD1 (6 bases match). Sequenced: T cells isolated from PBMCs. The TCR originated in a human donor in good health. In nucleotides, the sequence is TGTGCCATCACCCCCGCCAGGGGCGCCCATAGCTCCTACAATGAGCAGTTCTTC. Its product reads: CAITPARGAHSSYNEQFF.